The next 29 T cell receptor beta chains were all read from a single sample in a study of neurological immune-mediated disorders. Time point defined: technical triplicate 2. TCRdb processed the 5' RACE reads anew with MiXCR; each CDR3 protein has one entry. The sample holds about 59,000 distinct CDR3 sequences; around 24% are singletons and the top ten take 4.6%. Specimen: PBMCs. Receptors were obtained from a man aged 55 to 70 with HTLV-1-associated myelopathy (HAM/TSP).

This clonotype has at least ten counts. This CDR3 reads CASSPGGHQETQYF. The CDR3 coding sequence is TGCGCCAGCAGCCCGGGGGGCCACCAAGAGACCCAGTACTTC. V usage is TRBV5-1 and J usage is TRBJ2-5; D perhaps matches TRBD2 (7 bases). This CDR3 region has 14 residues. The germline gives CDR1 SGHRS, CDR2 YFSETQ. The V and J ends lost 4 bases and 0 bases respectively, with 10 bases between them.

As regards this clonotype: The junction does not match germline at one end; this may be a read error. The chain employs TRBV6-1 and TRBJ1-1; D uncertain. The CDR3 covers 13 residues. CDR1 is MNHNS, CDR2 SASEGT, per germline. In nucleotides, the CDR3 is TGTGCCAACAGTGATGGGGAAGCCATCAAAGCTTTCTTT. Amino acid sequence: CANSDGEAIKAFF.

In its sample, this clonotype was seen many times. The chain employs TRBV5-1 and TRBJ2-5; 10 nucleotides agree with TRBD1. The J segment lost 5 bases and the V segment lost 5 bases, leaving 6 bases of the junction unmatched. The CDR3 has 14 amino acids. CDR1 is SGHRS, CDR2 YFSETQ, per germline. CDR3: CASRTGTGDETQYF. DNA for the CDR3: TGCGCCAGCAGAACCGGGACAGGGGACGAGACCCAGTACTTC.

In its sample, this clonotype was seen many times. CDR3 protein: CASSVGQGVGYTF. CDR3 nucleotides: TGCGCCAGCAGCGTGGGACAGGGAGTTGGCTACACCTTC. The chain is built from TRBV5-1 and TRBJ1-2; 9 positions agree with TRBD1. The ends lost 4 bases at V and 7 bases at J; junction bases unmatched: 5. Germline loops: CDR1 SGHRS, CDR2 YFSETQ. CDR3 length: 13 amino acids.

In the case of this clonotype: Given a much more abundant clone one base away, this may be a read error. The V call is TRBV6-6, the J call TRBJ2-7, with TRBD2 as a possible D gene (7 bases). This CDR3 is 15 amino acids long. The V end lost 6 bases, the J end lost 3 bases, and 18 bases lay between the germline ends. Germline-derived CDR1 and CDR2 are MNHNY and SVGAGI (reference sequence). CDR3 nucleotides: TGTGCCAGCAGAGGGACTAACGGGGGCCGCTACGAGCAGTACTTC. It specifies CASRGTNGGRYEQYF.

Ten or more counts support this clonotype. The chain employs TRBV3-1 and TRBJ2-2, with 8 bases that match TRBD1. There are 15 residues in the CDR3. CDR1 LGHDT and CDR2 YNNKEL come from the germline V gene (reference sequence). Trimming cost V 4 bases and J 5 bases; bases outside gene matches: 6. CDR3 residues: CASSPTGGRTGELFF. CDR3 coding DNA: TGTGCCAGCAGCCCAACAGGGGGGAGGACCGGGGAGCTGTTTTTT.

Only a few counts were recorded for this clonotype. This chain links TRBV6-5 with TRBJ2-2, with 12 bases aligning to TRBD2. The CDR3 sequence is 16 residues long. Trimming removed 6 bases from V and 5 bases from J; junction bases left unmatched: 7. Germline V CDR1 and CDR2: MNHEY, SVGAGI. The CDR3, as DNA: TGTGCCAGCAGGAAAGGACTAGCGGGAAATACCGGGGAGCTGTTTTTT. This sequence encodes CASRKGLAGNTGELFF.

This clonotype occurred many times. V and J are TRBV20-1 and TRBJ1-6; 7 positions match TRBD1. CDR1 and CDR2 from the germline V gene are DFQATT and SNEGSKA (reference sequence). This CDR3 is 14 amino acids long. V was pared by 1 base and J by 5 bases, with 2 bases of the junction left unmatched. Here the CDR3 DNA reads TGCAGTGCTAGAGCCGGGACAGATAATTCACCCCTCCACTTT. It is translated as CSARAGTDNSPLHF.

The chain combines TRBV20-1 with TRBJ1-2; D is ambiguous. Trimming cost V 3 bases and J 10 bases, with 6 bases left between them. Germline CDR1 DFQATT, CDR2 SNEGSKA (reference sequence). CDR3 length equals 9 residues. CDR3 sequence (DNA): TGCAGTGCTAGGGGCGACTACACCTTC. Protein sequence: CSARGDYTF.

The chain links TRBV20-1 to TRBJ2-2; 10 bases line up with TRBD2. The CDR3 is made up of 15 amino acids. Germline CDR1 is DFQATT and CDR2 is SNEGSKA (reference sequence). J gave up 5 bases and V 3 bases, and 6 bases lay outside the gene matches. The chain's CDR3 is CSARRSGRATGELFF. The CDR3 coding sequence is TGCAGTGCTAGGAGGAGCGGGAGGGCAACCGGGGAGCTGTTTTTT.

The chain links TRBV5-1 to TRBJ1-1, with D tentatively TRBD1 (5 bases). The germline V gene has CDR1 SGHRS and CDR2 YFSETQ. The CDR3 has 16 residues. V lost 4 bases and J lost 6, with 22 bases in between. CDR3 bases: TGCGCCAGCAGCCTCGGAGGGGCGGAAGGAAACGCTGAAGCTTTCTTT. Residues: CASSLGGAEGNAEAFF.

As concerns this clonotype: One junction end disagrees with the germline gene, perhaps due to a read error. The rearrangement joins TRBV28 to TRBJ2-3, with 10 bases fitting TRBD2. Germline CDR1 reads MDHEN; CDR2 reads SYDVKM. CDR3 length: 18 amino acids. In DNA, the CDR3 is TGTTCCAGCAACCCAACCAGCGGGAGGGCCCGAGGCACAGATACGCAGTATTTT. Protein: CSSNPTSGRARGTDTQYF.

This clonotype was seen many times. V is TRBV9 and J is TRBJ1-2; 10 bases map to TRBD1. Trimming cost V 4 bases and J 0 bases; bases outside gene matches: 9. This CDR3 has 17 residues. CDR1 SGDLS and CDR2 YYNGEE come from the germline V gene. The CDR3 spells CASSLPRDRGSNYGYTF. CDR3 DNA: TGTGCCAGCAGCCTACCCCGGGACAGGGGATCTAACTATGGCTACACCTTC.

Many counts were recorded for this clonotype. This chain connects TRBV7-2 to TRBJ2-5; a weak D match, TRBD2 (5 bases). Germline V gene lookup returns CDR1 SGHTA and CDR2 FQGNSA. The CDR3 is 16 residues long. V gave up 4 bases and J gave up 5 bases, with 20 bases separating them. Here the CDR3 DNA reads TGTGCCAGCAGCTCCCTCCCTACCACCCGAGGGGAGACCCAGTACTTC. The encoded protein is CASSSLPTTRGETQYF.

This clonotype was counted between two and nine times. V and J are TRBV27 and TRBJ1-1; the match to TRBD1 covers 8 bases. Germline lookup yields CDR1 MNHEY and CDR2 SMNVEV (reference sequence). This CDR3 is built from 16 residues. With V trimmed by 0 bases and J by 7 bases, 10 bases remained unmatched. CDR3 DNA: TGTGCCAGCAGTTTATCGAACAGGGGGGCGTCCTTTGAAGCTTTCTTT. It specifies CASSLSNRGASFEAFF.

This clonotype occurred many times. The V and J genes are TRBV6-6 and TRBJ2-7, with unresolved D. The CDR3 runs to 12 residues. Trimming cost V 6 bases and J 9 bases, with 15 bases left between them. Germline V CDR1 and CDR2: MNHNY, SVGAGI (reference sequence). Written as DNA, the CDR3 is TGTGCCAGCAGCCCCCAGAAGGTCGGGCAGTACTTC. Translating it yields CASSPQKVGQYF.

Ten or more counts support this clonotype. This chain connects TRBV5-1 to TRBJ2-1, with 8 bases lining up with TRBD1. J was trimmed by 7 bases and V by 5 bases; bases with no gene match: 11. CDR3 length equals 15 residues. The germline gives CDR1 SGHRS, CDR2 YFSETQ. CDR3 sequence reads: CASSLTGAAGNEQFF. CDR3 bases: TGCGCCAGCAGTTTGACAGGGGCTGCTGGGAATGAGCAGTTCTTC.

This sequence joins TRBV20-1 and TRBJ1-4; perhaps TRBD1 as D (6 bases). The V gene lost 0 bases and the J gene lost 8 bases, with 13 bases spanning the gap. Germline V gene lookup returns CDR1 DFQATT and CDR2 SNEGSKA (reference sequence). The CDR3 covers 14 residues. For the CDR3, the DNA is TGCAGTGCTAGAGAAAAGGGGGTTTGGGAAAAACTGTTTTTT. It encodes CSAREKGVWEKLFF.

This chain links TRBV20-1 with TRBJ2-1; 7 positions agree with TRBD1. Germline lookup yields CDR1 DFQATT and CDR2 SNEGSKA (reference sequence). CDR3 length: 14 residues. V lost 3 bases to trimming and J lost 4 bases; unmatched junction nucleotides: 6. The CDR3 reads CSASEPGGYNEQFF. CDR3 coding DNA: TGCAGTGCTAGTGAGCCAGGGGGTTACAATGAGCAGTTCTTC.

The chain joins TRBV4-3 to TRBJ2-1; D gene uncertain. This CDR3 is 14 amino acids long. Per germline, CDR1 LGHNA and CDR2 YSLEER. Trimming removed 0 bases at V and 3 bases at J, with 6 bases between. The CDR3 coding sequence is TGCGCCAGCAGCCAAGACGCACTCTACAATGAGCAGTTCTTC. It specifies CASSQDALYNEQFF.

The chain recombines TRBV5-1 with TRBJ1-1; the D gene is possibly TRBD1 (6 bases). Germline lookup yields CDR1 SGHRS and CDR2 YFSETQ. Deletions cut 1 base from V and 2 bases from J, with 12 bases between. This CDR3 has 15 amino acids. CDR3 in amino acids: CASSLYGGRNTEAFF. The CDR3 nucleotides are TGCGCCAGCAGCTTGTACGGGGGCAGAAACACTGAAGCTTTCTTT.

The chain links TRBV19 to TRBJ1-5; 7 positions match TRBD1. The CDR3 extends over 14 amino acids. Germline V lookup: CDR1 LNHDA, CDR2 SQIVND (reference sequence). The J segment lost 3 bases and the V segment lost 5 bases, leaving 4 bases of the junction unmatched. CDR3 sequence reads: CASSVTGTNQPQHF. The CDR3 region has the DNA TGTGCCAGTAGTGTGACAGGGACCAATCAGCCCCAGCATTTT.

This chain links TRBV5-4 with TRBJ2-3; 11 positions agree with TRBD1. Germline loops: CDR1 SGHNT, CDR2 YYREEE (reference sequence). Unmatched junction bases numbered 7, after V lost 4 bases and J lost 3 bases. The CDR3 covers 16 residues. The CDR3 coding sequence is TGTGCCAGCAGCGCGGCCGGGACAGGGGGGACAGATACGCAGTATTTT. Protein sequence: CASSAAGTGGTDTQYF.

There are many counts of this clonotype. The CDR3 here is CASSPYNRGPNTEAFF. The CDR3 DNA is TGTGCCAGCAGTCCCTATAACAGGGGGCCAAACACTGAAGCTTTCTTT. The chain recombines TRBV27 with TRBJ1-1; 9 nucleotides line up with TRBD1. The CDR3 is 16 amino acids. Germline V gene data show CDR1 as MNHEY and CDR2 as SMNVEV (reference sequence). The J segment lost 2 bases and the V segment lost 5 bases, leaving 9 bases of the junction unmatched.

At least ten counts were recorded for this clonotype. This chain connects TRBV10-3 to TRBJ2-2; 14 nucleotides align to TRBD2. The length of the CDR3 is 18 residues. Germline CDR1 and CDR2: ENHRY and SYGVKD. Trimming took 5 bases from V and 0 from J; bases not matched to a gene: 5. The CDR3 sequence: CAISSGLAGGPNTGELFF. The CDR3 DNA is TGTGCCATCAGTTCCGGACTAGCGGGAGGACCGAACACCGGGGAGCTGTTTTTT.

The V and J genes are TRBV5-1 and TRBJ2-1; D possibly corresponds to TRBD1 (5 bases). Deletions cut 1 base from V and 8 bases from J, with 13 bases between. This CDR3 contains 14 residues. CDR1 is SGHRS, CDR2 YFSETQ, per germline. The CDR3: CASSLFPGSDEQFF. CDR3 DNA: TGCGCCAGCAGCTTGTTTCCAGGGTCCGATGAGCAGTTCTTC.

This chain links TRBV20-1 with TRBJ1-6, with 8 bases matching TRBD1. Germline trimming cut 6 bases from V and 6 bases from J; bases unmatched to any gene: 4. CDR1 is DFQATT, CDR2 SNEGSKA, per germline (reference sequence). CDR3 length equals 13 residues. Written as DNA, the CDR3 is TGCAGTGCCCGGACAGGGACTAATTCACCCCTCCACTTT. This codes for CSARTGTNSPLHF.

The sample holds many counts of this clonotype. The rearrangement links TRBV29-1 to TRBJ2-1; the D gene is possibly TRBD1 (6 bases). Trimming took 3 bases from V and 4 from J, leaving 16 bases between them. CDR1 and CDR2 (germline): SQVTM, ANQGSEA. The CDR3 loop spans 15 amino acids. The CDR3 coding sequence is TGCAGCGTTGAGGGGGCGATACGACTTTACAATGAGCAGTTCTTC. It yields the protein CSVEGAIRLYNEQFF.

This clonotype was counted at least ten times. The chain links TRBV20-1 to TRBJ2-1, with 11 positions matching TRBD2. J gave up 7 bases and V 5 bases, and 10 bases lay outside the gene matches. The CDR3 spans 15 residues. The V gene's germline CDR1 is DFQATT and CDR2 SNEGSKA (reference sequence). CDR3: CSAPRTSGSSNEQFF. In DNA, the CDR3 is TGCAGTGCTCCTAGGACTAGCGGGTCCTCGAATGAGCAGTTCTTC.